The 3 T cell receptor beta chains below all came from one sample that was sequenced in a study of early T cells in non-severe SARS-CoV-2 infection. One entry per CDR3 protein results from TCRdb running MiXCR on the 5' RACE reads. The sample consists of over 60,000 distinct CDR3 sequences, approximately 9.5% of them appearing once. Sample: whole blood. These receptors were collected from an adult who was a healthcare worker with PCR-confirmed SARS-CoV-2 infection or an uninfected control (not recorded which).

This clonotype was recorded many times. V usage is TRBV5-6 and J usage is TRBJ2-1, with D unclear. Germline loops: CDR1 SGHDT, CDR2 YYEEEE. V was shortened by 4 bases and J by 9 bases, with 17 bases between the two germline ends. The CDR3 spans 14 residues. The CDR3, as DNA: TGTGCCAGCAGCACGCGTCCTGTGTTACCTGAGCAGTTCTTC. Translated, it gives CASSTRPVLPEQFF.

This chain links TRBV6-5 with TRBJ2-3, with 9 positions matching TRBD2. Looked up from germline, CDR1 is MNHEY and CDR2 is SVGAGI. The CDR3 contains 15 residues. V trimming: 2 bases; J trimming: 5 bases; junction bases outside the gene matches: 5. For the CDR3, the DNA is TGTGCCAGCAGTTACAGCGGGGGGCTTGGAGATACGCAGTATTTT. Translation gives CASSYSGGLGDTQYF.

In this sample, this clonotype turned up many times. The J gene is TRBJ1-2, the V gene TRBV28; possible D gene TRBD1, 5 bases. This CDR3 comprises 13 residues. Trimming shortened V by 5 bases and J by 5 bases, and 12 bases separated the two germline ends. Germline values: CDR1 MDHEN, CDR2 SYDVKM. The CDR3 loop is CASSPPGPYGYTF. CDR3 coding DNA: TGTGCCAGCAGTCCGCCGGGACCGTATGGCTACACCTTC.